In this sample, the clone carrying this T cell receptor (beta chain) turned up many times. What it binds is unknown. These data come from a study of T cells in Graves' hyperthyroidism and ophthalmopathy. After removal of 0 bases from V and 7 bases from J, the junction contained 14 bases not matched to a gene. CDR3 length: 17 residues. Germline V gene data show CDR1 as DFQATT and CDR2 as SNEGSKA (reference sequence). Study observations and caveats: From stable hyperthyroidism, ophthalmopathy was separated by a 13 V-J model.

Recently diagnosed hyperthyroidism of less than 2 months' duration affected patients aged 18 to 65. The diagnostic basis comprised clinical symptoms, serum thyroxine and TRAb, thyroid ultrasound and orbital computed tomography. RNA transcripts gave rise to amplified TCR beta CDR3 regions. Initially, a first-round RT-PCR of the TCR CDR3 employed the HTBI primer set. Via MiXCR, TCRdb re-called the multiplex PCR reads, giving one row per CDR3 protein. This sample has about 290,000 distinct CDR3 sequences, with roughly 15% found just once. The sequenced sample was blood. This clonotype was obtained from a woman aged 40 to 49 with Graves' hyperthyroidism. This rearrangement joins TRBV20-1 to TRBJ2-7; the match to TRBD2 covers 11 bases. The CDR3 loop reads CSARDLRIAGGWREQYF. The DNA of the CDR3 is TGCAGTGCTAGAGATCTTAGGATAGCGGGAGGGTGGAGAGAGCAGTACTTC.